A selection of T cell receptor beta chains follows, all from one sample in a study of blood T cell repertoires in COVID-19. Only in-frame clones appear in the TCRdb table, and some are missing; sequencing was by immunoSEQ multiplex PCR. Among fewer than 300,000 clones, roughly 84% were seen once, and the ten largest hold more than 1.1%. The sequenced sample consisted of peripheral blood. The receptors were sampled from a human donor with COVID-19, enrolled during active disease. The donor label of this sample is uncertain. The CDR3 runs from the conserved cysteine through the conserved F or W. The D gene is left open where the match is weak. Clone sizes are given selectively: once, few, many, or a class where the clone is expanded.

J gene: TRBJ2-4
clone size: NA
D gene: TRBD1
V gene: TRBV7-9
CDR3 protein: CASSPRDRGIAKNIQYF
CDR3 DNA: TGTGCCAGCAGCCCCCGGGACAGGGGGATCGCCAAAAACATTCAGTACTTC

J gene: TRBJ1-1
clone size: once
D gene: TRBD1
V gene: TRBV5-1
CDR3 protein: CASSGRQGFEAFF
CDR3 DNA: TGCGCCAGCAGCGGACGACAGGGGTTTGAAGCTTTCTTT

J gene: TRBJ2-5
clone size: NA
D gene: TRBD1
V gene: TRBV6-5
CDR3 protein: CASRTGEETQYF
CDR3 DNA: TGTGCCAGTAGGACAGGGGAGGAGACCCAGTACTTC

J gene: TRBJ1-5
clone size: once
D gene: NA
V gene: TRBV30
CDR3 protein: CAWSERFMSNQPQHF
CDR3 DNA: TGTGCCTGGAGTGAGCGGTTTATGAGCAATCAGCCCCAGCATTTT

J gene: TRBJ2-7
clone size: NA
D gene: NA
V gene: TRBV18
CDR3 protein: CASSPMRQVEMGEQYF
CDR3 DNA: TGTGCCAGCTCACCTATGAGACAGGTCGAGATGGGCGAGCAGTACTTC

J gene: TRBJ1-1
clone size: NA
D gene: NA
V gene: TRBV6-6
CDR3 protein: CASTDTGNTEAFF
CDR3 DNA: TGTGCCAGCACCGATACAGGGAACACTGAAGCTTTCTTT

J gene: TRBJ1-2
clone size: NA
D gene: NA
V gene: TRBV2
CDR3 protein: CASIIEGNYGYTF
CDR3 DNA: TGTGCCAGCATTATTGAGGGAAACTATGGCTACACCTTC

J gene: TRBJ1-6
clone size: NA
D gene: NA
V gene: TRBV30
CDR3 protein: CAWSVNAGDSPLHF
CDR3 DNA: TGTGCCTGGAGTGTAAACGCAGGGGATTCACCCCTCCACTTT

J gene: TRBJ2-3
clone size: NA
D gene: TRBD1
V gene: TRBV9
CDR3 protein: CASSVAPTGVATQYF
CDR3 DNA: TGTGCCAGCAGCGTAGCTCCGACAGGGGTGGCTACGCAGTATTTT

J gene: TRBJ2-5
clone size: NA
D gene: NA
V gene: TRBV4-3
CDR3 protein: CASSQEHAGAETQYF
CDR3 DNA: TGCGCCAGCAGCCAAGAACATGCAGGGGCGGAGACCCAGTACTTC

J gene: TRBJ2-1
clone size: few
D gene: TRBD2
V gene: TRBV3-1/TRBV3-2
CDR3 protein: CASSQEGSGLASGVF
CDR3 DNA: TGTGCCAGCAGCCAAGAAGGGTCCGGACTAGCGTCCGGGGTCTTC

J gene: TRBJ2-2
clone size: NA
D gene: TRBD1
V gene: TRBV29-1
CDR3 protein: CSVEDRGRNTGELFF
CDR3 DNA: TGCAGCGTTGAGGACAGGGGTAGGAACACCGGGGAGCTGTTTTTT

J gene: TRBJ2-1
clone size: NA
D gene: TRBD2
V gene: TRBV29-1
CDR3 protein: CSLELGTSGGSLGQFF
CDR3 DNA: TGCAGCCTAGAATTGGGGACTAGCGGGGGCTCCCTTGGGCAGTTCTTC

J gene: TRBJ2-7
clone size: NA
D gene: NA
V gene: TRBV11-1
CDR3 protein: CASSSRDEQYF
CDR3 DNA: TGTGCCAGCAGCTCAAGAGACGAGCAGTACTTC

J gene: TRBJ1-6
clone size: NA
D gene: TRBD1
V gene: TRBV3-1/TRBV3-2
CDR3 protein: CASSQAGTVNSPLHF
CDR3 DNA: TGTGCCAGCAGCCAAGCCGGGACAGTGAATTCACCCCTCCACTTT

J gene: TRBJ1-2
clone size: NA
D gene: NA
V gene: TRBV10-2
CDR3 protein: CASSDGPRYGYTF
CDR3 DNA: TGCGCCAGCAGTGACGGTCCTCGCTATGGCTACACCTTC

J gene: TRBJ2-7
clone size: NA
D gene: NA
V gene: TRBV18
CDR3 protein: CASSPGGPYEQYF
CDR3 DNA: TGTGCCAGCTCACCAGGGGGCCCCTACGAGCAGTACTTC

J gene: TRBJ2-5
clone size: NA
D gene: NA
V gene: TRBV4-3
CDR3 protein: CASSQLGLEGETQYF
CDR3 DNA: TGCGCCAGCAGCCAACTCGGGCTCGAGGGAGAGACCCAGTACTTC

J gene: TRBJ2-7
clone size: NA
D gene: NA
V gene: TRBV28
CDR3 protein: CASSPVATYEQYF
CDR3 DNA: TGTGCCAGCAGTCCCGTCGCTACCTACGAGCAGTACTTC

J gene: TRBJ2-5
clone size: NA
D gene: NA
V gene: TRBV5-6
CDR3 protein: CASSLQGFETQYF
CDR3 DNA: TGTGCCAGCAGCTTACAGGGTTTTGAGACCCAGTACTTC

J gene: TRBJ2-7
clone size: NA
D gene: TRBD2
V gene: TRBV5-6
CDR3 protein: CASSRGLAAYEQYF
CDR3 DNA: TGTGCCAGCAGCAGGGGACTAGCGGCCTACGAGCAGTACTTC

J gene: TRBJ1-2
clone size: NA
D gene: NA
V gene: TRBV27
CDR3 protein: CASSFGPPRQNTNYGYTF
CDR3 DNA: TGTGCCAGCAGCTTTGGCCCCCCCCGACAGAATACTAACTATGGCTACACCTTC

J gene: TRBJ2-1
clone size: NA
D gene: TRBD2
V gene: TRBV7-3
CDR3 protein: CASSLSGTNNEQFF
CDR3 DNA: TGTGCCAGCAGCTTATCCGGGACTAACAATGAGCAGTTCTTC

J gene: TRBJ2-1
clone size: few
D gene: NA
V gene: TRBV2
CDR3 protein: CASTRDARREGEQFF
CDR3 DNA: TGTGCCAGCACCCGCGACGCCCGGCGCGAGGGTGAGCAGTTCTTC

J gene: TRBJ1-2
clone size: once
D gene: TRBD1
V gene: TRBV4-3
CDR3 protein: CASSPTGNYGYTF
CDR3 DNA: TGCGCCAGCAGCCCGACAGGGAACTATGGCTACACCTTC

J gene: TRBJ1-1
clone size: NA
D gene: NA
V gene: TRBV5-1
CDR3 protein: CASSLNTGQHTEAFF
CDR3 DNA: TGCGCCAGCAGCTTGAATACAGGACAGCACACTGAAGCTTTCTTT

J gene: TRBJ2-7
clone size: NA
D gene: NA
V gene: TRBV14
CDR3 protein: CASSQNWPNYEQYF
CDR3 DNA: TGTGCCAGCAGCCAAAATTGGCCGAACTACGAGCAGTACTTC

J gene: TRBJ1-4
clone size: NA
D gene: NA
V gene: TRBV7-9
CDR3 protein: CASSPLTTGSEKLFF
CDR3 DNA: TGTGCCAGCAGCCCCCTTACTACAGGGAGTGAAAAACTGTTTTTT

J gene: TRBJ2-7
clone size: NA
D gene: TRBD1
V gene: TRBV5-1
CDR3 protein: CASSLSSGTGLYEQYF
CDR3 DNA: TGCGCCAGCAGCTTGAGTTCCGGGACAGGGCTCTACGAGCAGTACTTC

J gene: TRBJ2-7
clone size: NA
D gene: TRBD1
V gene: TRBV6-5
CDR3 protein: CASSIARDRAEQYF
CDR3 DNA: TGTGCCAGCAGTATCGCCCGGGACAGAGCCGAGCAGTACTTC

J gene: TRBJ2-7
clone size: NA
D gene: NA
V gene: TRBV27
CDR3 protein: CASSASGLHEQYF
CDR3 DNA: TGTGCCAGCAGCGCGTCTGGTTTACACGAGCAGTACTTC

J gene: TRBJ1-1
clone size: NA
D gene: NA
V gene: TRBV4-2
CDR3 protein: CASSQGTAGFEAFF
CDR3 DNA: TGTGCCAGCAGCCAAGGCACAGCAGGTTTTGAAGCTTTCTTT

J gene: TRBJ2-3
clone size: few
D gene: TRBD2
V gene: TRBV4-2
CDR3 protein: CASSQDPSGTSTDTQYF
CDR3 DNA: TGTGCCAGCAGCCAAGATCCGAGCGGGACTAGCACAGATACGCAGTATTTT

J gene: TRBJ2-3
clone size: NA
D gene: TRBD2
V gene: TRBV7-8
CDR3 protein: CASSPRGTSGRSADTQYF
CDR3 DNA: TGTGCCAGCAGCCCACGGGGGACTAGCGGGAGGAGCGCAGATACGCAGTATTTT

J gene: TRBJ1-2
clone size: NA
D gene: TRBD1
V gene: TRBV7-3
CDR3 protein: CASSSTPQGAGYTF
CDR3 DNA: TGTGCCAGCAGCTCAACCCCTCAGGGGGCTGGCTACACCTTC

J gene: TRBJ1-5
clone size: NA
D gene: NA
V gene: TRBV4-1
CDR3 protein: CASSQSDRLNQPQHF
CDR3 DNA: TGCGCCAGCAGCCAATCAGACAGGCTCAATCAGCCCCAGCATTTT

J gene: TRBJ1-5
clone size: NA
D gene: NA
V gene: TRBV2
CDR3 protein: CASGIGGDQPQHF
CDR3 DNA: TGTGCCAGCGGAATAGGGGGAGACCAGCCCCAGCATTTT

J gene: TRBJ2-2
clone size: NA
D gene: TRBD2
V gene: TRBV27
CDR3 protein: CASSLSGTLAGSGELFF
CDR3 DNA: TGTGCCAGCAGTTTATCGGGGACACTAGCGGGCTCTGGGGAGCTGTTTTTT

J gene: TRBJ1-6
clone size: NA
D gene: NA
V gene: TRBV9
CDR3 protein: CASSVSSYNSPLHF
CDR3 DNA: TGTGCCAGCAGCGTGAGCTCCTATAATTCACCCCTCCACTTT

J gene: TRBJ2-2
clone size: NA
D gene: TRBD1
V gene: TRBV24-1
CDR3 protein: CATSDPGQGAAGELFF
CDR3 DNA: TGTGCCACCAGTGATCCGGGACAGGGGGCCGCCGGGGAGCTGTTTTTT

J gene: TRBJ1-2
clone size: NA
D gene: NA
V gene: TRBV28
CDR3 protein: CASSGGVTKIFYTF
CDR3 DNA: TGTGCCAGCAGTGGGGGGGTGACGAAGATTTTCTACACCTTC

J gene: TRBJ1-6
clone size: few
D gene: TRBD1
V gene: TRBV19
CDR3 protein: CASSRQSGTDNSPLHF
CDR3 DNA: TGTGCCAGTAGTAGGCAATCCGGGACAGATAATTCACCCCTCCACTTT

J gene: TRBJ2-1
clone size: few
D gene: TRBD2
V gene: TRBV7-3
CDR3 protein: CASSLGGGSYNEQFF
CDR3 DNA: TGTGCCAGCAGCTTGGGCGGGGGCTCCTACAATGAGCAGTTCTTC

J gene: TRBJ2-2
clone size: NA
D gene: NA
V gene: TRBV4-3
CDR3 protein: CASSQGGHDTGELFF
CDR3 DNA: TGCGCCAGCAGCCAAGGGGGGCACGACACCGGGGAGCTGTTTTTT

J gene: TRBJ1-2
clone size: once
D gene: TRBD1
V gene: TRBV5-4
CDR3 protein: CASSFRDRLYGYTF
CDR3 DNA: TGTGCCAGCAGCTTTCGGGACAGATTATACGGCTACACCTTC